This T cell receptor (beta chain) derives from a study of blood T cell repertoires in COVID-19. The overall study: Collection of acute and convalescent COVID-19 samples took place in the United States, Italy and Spain. PBMCs, B-cell-depleted T cells, or T cells were the source of the cDNA or gDNA that made up the material.

The CDR3 contains 19 residues. The germline V gene encodes CDR1 KGHDR and CDR2 SFDVKD. J gave up 0 bases and V 2 bases, and 7 bases lay outside the gene matches. Those enrolled in Seattle joined during active infection and were followed longitudinally afterward. Authors' methods: How many nucleated cells were present was estimated from reference gene primer amplification. The repertoire was sequenced with immunoSEQ multiplex PCR; TCRdb's copy has only in-frame clones and lacks some. That table furnishes V, J and clone size, whereas the DNA furnished D and trimming. The sample lists about 170,000 clones; about 82% were seen once.

Sequenced material: peripheral blood. V and J are TRBV24-1 and TRBJ2-1; 12 positions match TRBD2. This TCR derives from a woman older than 75 with COVID-19, enrolled during active disease. The CDR3 sequence is CATSDWASGRASSYNEQFF. The DNA for the CDR3 is TGTGCCACCAGTGATTGGGCTAGCGGGAGGGCCAGCTCCTACAATGAGCAGTTCTTC.